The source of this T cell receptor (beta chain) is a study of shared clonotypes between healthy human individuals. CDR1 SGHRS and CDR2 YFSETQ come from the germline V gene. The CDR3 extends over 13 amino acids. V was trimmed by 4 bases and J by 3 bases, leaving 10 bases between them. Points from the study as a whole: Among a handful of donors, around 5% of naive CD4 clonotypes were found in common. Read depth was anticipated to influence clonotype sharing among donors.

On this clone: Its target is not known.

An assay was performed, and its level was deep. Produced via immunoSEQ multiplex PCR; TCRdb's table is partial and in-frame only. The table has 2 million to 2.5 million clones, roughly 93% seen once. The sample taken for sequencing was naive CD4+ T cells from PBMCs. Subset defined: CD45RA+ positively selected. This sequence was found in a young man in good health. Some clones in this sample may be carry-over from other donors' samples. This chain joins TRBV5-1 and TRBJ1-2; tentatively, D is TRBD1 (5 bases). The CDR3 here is CASSTGTDYGYTF. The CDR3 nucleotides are TGCGCCAGCAGCACCGGGACCGACTATGGCTACACCTTC. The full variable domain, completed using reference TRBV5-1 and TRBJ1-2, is KAGVTQTPRYLIKTRGQQVTLSCSPISGHRSVSWYQQTPGQGLQFLFEYFSETQRNKGNFPGRFSGRQFSNSRSEMNVSTLELGDSALYLCASSTGTDYGYTFGSGTRLTVV.